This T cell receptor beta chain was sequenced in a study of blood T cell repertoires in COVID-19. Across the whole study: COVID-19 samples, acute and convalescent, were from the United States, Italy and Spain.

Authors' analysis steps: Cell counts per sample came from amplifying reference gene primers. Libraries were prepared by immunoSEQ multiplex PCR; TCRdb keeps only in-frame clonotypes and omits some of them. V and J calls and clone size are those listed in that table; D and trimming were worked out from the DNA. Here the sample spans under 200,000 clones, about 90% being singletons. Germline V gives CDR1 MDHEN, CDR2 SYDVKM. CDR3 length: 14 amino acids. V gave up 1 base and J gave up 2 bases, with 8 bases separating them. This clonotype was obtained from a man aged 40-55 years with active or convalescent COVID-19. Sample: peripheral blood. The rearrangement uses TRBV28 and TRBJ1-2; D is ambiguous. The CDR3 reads CASSLYPKNYGYTF. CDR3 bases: TGTGCCAGCAGTTTATATCCCAAAAACTATGGCTACACCTTC.